This T cell receptor (beta chain) is from a study of Tregs in tolerant kidney transplant recipients (dated by TCRdb to about 2019). A note on the overall study: The transplants used related donors along with nonmyeloablative bone marrow transplantation, and in the human trials mixed chimerism was transient. Before combined kidney and bone marrow transplantation, this study identified donor-specific regulatory T cells using TCRbeta sequencing and then followed those same cells after transplant. Overall study outcomes, separate from this receptor: The study was constrained by small patient numbers, and validation of the findings is required in larger populations and under other immunosuppression protocols. In tolerant patients, the expansion of donor-specific Tregs was greater than global Treg expansion, suggesting that the expansion was antigen-driven rather than nonspecific. Expanding Tregs with activated donor B cells appeared to identify the most biologically relevant and donor-specific TCRbeta repertoire. For some patients, the PCR primers changed as time went on, which meant samples from those patients could not be compared with one another at the nucleotide level. Biological reproducibility was not directly assessed, although technical replication error appeared to be minimal.

Interpreted using the paper, the time point label stands for: blood sample drawn before combined kidney and bone marrow transplant. Thawed PBMCs were FACS-sorted into unstimulated Tregs (CD4+CD25+CD127-), CD4+ non-Tregs (CD4+CD25-), CD4 cells and CD8 cells. Prior to Treg sorting, thawed PBMCs were rested overnight with approximately 200 IU/ml IL-2 at 37 degrees C. Several combined kidney and bone marrow transplant recipients from the ITN036ST trial were included as patients, and samples were available only from these trial subjects. Healthy control blood was processed to PBMCs with a Ficoll density gradient and then cryopreserved, whereas patient PBMCs were collected both before and after transplant. The V end gives up 7 bases and the J end 2 bases, leaving 7 bases in the junction not matched to a gene. The CDR3, cysteine through phenylalanine, is 14 amino acids long. CDR3 DNA is the only sequence kept; it has 42 bases, read in frame from the first base. For CDR1 and CDR2, the germline V gene lists SQVTM and ANQGSEA.

In the case of this clone: This receptor's antigen is unknown. No clone much larger than this one lies a single base away; base qualities are absent.

Genomic DNA was extracted from sorted cells with the QIAGEN DNeasy Blood and Tissue Kit for TCRbeta CDR3 sequencing. High-throughput TCRbeta CDR3 sequencing was carried out commercially through immunoSEQ, with PCR amplification with bias correction and internal controls included. Regarding the original processing steps: Unique productive TCRbeta sequences were defined by CDR3 nucleotide sequence when primers matched and otherwise by CDR3 amino acid sequence together with Vbeta and Jbeta genes. Sorting error was corrected by removing sequences shared between sorted populations at a frequency ratio of 2:1 or less, and the remaining shared sequences were assigned to the higher population. Donor-reactive sequences were defined as at least 5-fold expanded in CFSE-low cells versus unstimulated cells, with frequency of at least 0.01% in CFSE-low cells. Repertoire divergence was quantified by Jensen-Shannon divergence calculated from the top 100 TCRbeta sequences ranked by frequency. For samples with multiple sequencing runs, sorting error was corrected in each run separately before the runs were combined. The table was pulled from immuneACCESS by TCRdb, which kept in-frame rearrangements only. Such tables lose some clones; where checked, under half of the loss comes from unresolved V genes, and the rest has no known cause. From that table come the V and J calls and clone size; the DNA was used to work out D and trimming. The sample table lists around 15,000 clones, around 80% of them with a count of one. The ten biggest clones cover 1.5% to 2% of the sample.

The receptor was derived from a human donor who received a combined kidney and bone marrow transplant. The chain employs TRBV29-1 and TRBJ2-2, and 7 junctional nucleotides match TRBD1. The sequencing used Tregs from blood, collected before the transplant. The nucleotides are TGCAGCGCTAACAGGGGATTAAACACCGGGGAGCTGTTTTTT. This sequence encodes CSANRGLNTGELFF.